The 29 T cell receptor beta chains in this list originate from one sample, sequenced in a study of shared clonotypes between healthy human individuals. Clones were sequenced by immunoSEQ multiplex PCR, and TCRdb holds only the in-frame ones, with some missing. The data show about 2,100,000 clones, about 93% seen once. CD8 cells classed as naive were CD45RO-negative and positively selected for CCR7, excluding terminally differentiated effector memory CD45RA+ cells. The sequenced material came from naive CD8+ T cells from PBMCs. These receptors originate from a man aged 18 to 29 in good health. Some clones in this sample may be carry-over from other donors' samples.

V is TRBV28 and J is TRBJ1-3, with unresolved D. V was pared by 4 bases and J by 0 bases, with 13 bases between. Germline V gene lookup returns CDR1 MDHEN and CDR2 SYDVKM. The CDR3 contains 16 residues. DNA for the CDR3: TGTGCCAGCAGTTCAGTGAGGCGGACCTCTGGAAACACCATATATTTT. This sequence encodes CASSSVRRTSGNTIYF.

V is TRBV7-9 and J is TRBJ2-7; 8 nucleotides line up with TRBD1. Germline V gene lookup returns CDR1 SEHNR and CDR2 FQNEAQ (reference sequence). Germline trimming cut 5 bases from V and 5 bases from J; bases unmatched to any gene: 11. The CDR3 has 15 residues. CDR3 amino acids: CASSPPDRVDHEQYF. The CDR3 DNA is TGTGCCAGCAGCCCGCCGGACAGGGTTGACCACGAGCAGTACTTC.

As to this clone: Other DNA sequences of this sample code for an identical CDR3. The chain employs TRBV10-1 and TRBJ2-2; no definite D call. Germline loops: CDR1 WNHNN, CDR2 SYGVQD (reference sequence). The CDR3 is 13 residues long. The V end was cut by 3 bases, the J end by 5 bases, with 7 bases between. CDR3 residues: CASSDPGTGELFF. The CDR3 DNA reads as TGCGCCAGCAGTGACCCCGGGACCGGGGAGCTGTTTTTT.

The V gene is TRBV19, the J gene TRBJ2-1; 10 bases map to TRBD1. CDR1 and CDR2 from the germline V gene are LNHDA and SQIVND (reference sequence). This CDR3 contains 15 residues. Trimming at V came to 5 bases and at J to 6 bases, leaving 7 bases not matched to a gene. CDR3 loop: CASSSRDRGGNEQFF. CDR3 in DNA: TGTGCCAGTAGTTCCAGGGACAGGGGTGGCAATGAGCAGTTCTTC.

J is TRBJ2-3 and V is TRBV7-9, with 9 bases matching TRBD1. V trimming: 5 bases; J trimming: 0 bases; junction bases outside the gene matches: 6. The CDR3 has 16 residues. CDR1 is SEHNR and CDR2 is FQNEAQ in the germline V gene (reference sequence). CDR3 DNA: TGTGCCAGCAGCGACTCCGGACAGGGGAGCACAGATACGCAGTATTTT. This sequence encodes CASSDSGQGSTDTQYF.

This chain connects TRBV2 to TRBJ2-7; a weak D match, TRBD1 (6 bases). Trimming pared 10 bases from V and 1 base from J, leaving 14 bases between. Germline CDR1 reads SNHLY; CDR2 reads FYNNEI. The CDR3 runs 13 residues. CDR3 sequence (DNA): TGTGCCACACGTCAGGGGTTATCCTACGAGCAGTACTTC. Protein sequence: CATRQGLSYEQYF.

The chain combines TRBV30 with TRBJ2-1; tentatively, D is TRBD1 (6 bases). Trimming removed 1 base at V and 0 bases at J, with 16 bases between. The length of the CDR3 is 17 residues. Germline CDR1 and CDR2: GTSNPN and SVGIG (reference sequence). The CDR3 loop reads CAWSEPHQGFSYNEQFF. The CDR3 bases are TGTGCCTGGAGTGAGCCCCATCAGGGGTTCTCCTACAATGAGCAGTTCTTC.

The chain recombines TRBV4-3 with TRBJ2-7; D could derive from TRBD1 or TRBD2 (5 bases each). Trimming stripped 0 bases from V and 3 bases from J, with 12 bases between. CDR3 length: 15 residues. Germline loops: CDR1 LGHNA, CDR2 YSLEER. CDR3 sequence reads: CASSQDRQGVYEQYF. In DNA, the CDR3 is TGCGCCAGCAGCCAAGATCGGCAGGGAGTCTACGAGCAGTACTTC.

The CDR3 spells CASSTPGHVFTHEQYF. The CDR3 DNA reads as TGTGCCAGCAGTACTCCGGGACACGTTTTTACCCACGAGCAGTACTTC. The chain uses TRBV28 and TRBJ2-7; tentatively, D is TRBD1 (6 bases). The CDR3 is made up of 16 amino acids. Per germline, CDR1 MDHEN and CDR2 SYDVKM. V was trimmed by 5 bases and J by 5 bases, leaving 22 bases between them.

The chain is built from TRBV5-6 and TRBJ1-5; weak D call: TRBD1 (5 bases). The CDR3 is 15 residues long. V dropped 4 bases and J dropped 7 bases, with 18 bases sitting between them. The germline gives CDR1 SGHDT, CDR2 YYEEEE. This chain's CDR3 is CASSPSSDIRQPQHF. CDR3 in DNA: TGTGCCAGCAGCCCGTCCTCGGACATACGACAGCCCCAGCATTTT.

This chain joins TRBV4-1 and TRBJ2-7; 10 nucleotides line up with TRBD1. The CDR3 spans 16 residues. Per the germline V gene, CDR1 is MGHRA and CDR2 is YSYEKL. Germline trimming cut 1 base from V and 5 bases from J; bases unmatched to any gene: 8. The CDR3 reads CASSQGPGQGHNEQYF. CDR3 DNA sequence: TGCGCCAGCAGCCAAGGACCGGGACAGGGGCACAACGAGCAGTACTTC.

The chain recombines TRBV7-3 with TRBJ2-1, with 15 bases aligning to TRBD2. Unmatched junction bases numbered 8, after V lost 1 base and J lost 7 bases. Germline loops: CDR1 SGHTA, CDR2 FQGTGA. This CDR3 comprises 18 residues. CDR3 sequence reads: CASSLIGGLAGGRNEQFF. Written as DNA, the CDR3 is TGTGCCAGCAGCTTAATAGGTGGACTAGCGGGAGGGCGAAATGAGCAGTTCTTC.

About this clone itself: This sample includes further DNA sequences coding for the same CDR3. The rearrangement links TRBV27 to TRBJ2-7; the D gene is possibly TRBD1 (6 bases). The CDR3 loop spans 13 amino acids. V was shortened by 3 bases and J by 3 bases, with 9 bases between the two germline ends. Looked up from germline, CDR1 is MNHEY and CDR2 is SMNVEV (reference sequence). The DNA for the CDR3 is TGTGCCAGCAGTTTGGTCAGGGGCTACGAGCAGTACTTC. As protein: CASSLVRGYEQYF.

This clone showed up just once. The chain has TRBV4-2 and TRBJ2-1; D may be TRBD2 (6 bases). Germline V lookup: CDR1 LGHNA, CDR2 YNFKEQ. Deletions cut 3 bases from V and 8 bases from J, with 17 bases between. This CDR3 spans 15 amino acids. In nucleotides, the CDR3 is TGTGCCAGCAGCCAGGTGGAGGGGATAGGCTATGAGCAGTTCTTC. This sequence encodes CASSQVEGIGYEQFF.

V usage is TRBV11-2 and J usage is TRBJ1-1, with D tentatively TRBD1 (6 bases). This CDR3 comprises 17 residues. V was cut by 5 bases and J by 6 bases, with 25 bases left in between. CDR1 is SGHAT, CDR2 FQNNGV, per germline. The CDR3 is CASSRLQYSGVRAEAFF. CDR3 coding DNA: TGTGCCAGCAGCCGATTGCAGTACTCAGGGGTTCGGGCTGAAGCTTTCTTT.

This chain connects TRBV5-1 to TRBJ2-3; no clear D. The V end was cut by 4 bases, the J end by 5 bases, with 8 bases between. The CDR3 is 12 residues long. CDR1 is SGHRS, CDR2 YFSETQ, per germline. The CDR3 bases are TGCGCCAGCAGCCAACAGCTAGATACGCAGTATTTT. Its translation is CASSQQLDTQYF.

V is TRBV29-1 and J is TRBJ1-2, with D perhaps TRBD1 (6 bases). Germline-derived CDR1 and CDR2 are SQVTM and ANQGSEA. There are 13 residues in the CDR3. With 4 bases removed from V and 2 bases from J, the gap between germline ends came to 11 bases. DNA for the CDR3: TGCAGCGTTGTAGGGGGGATAAACTATGGCTACACCTTC. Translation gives CSVVGGINYGYTF. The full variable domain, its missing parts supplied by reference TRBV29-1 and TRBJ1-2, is SAVISQKPSRDICQRGTSLTIQCQVDSQVTMMFWYRQQPGQSLTLIATANQGSEATYESGFVIDKFPISRPNLTFSTLTVSNMSPEDSSIYLCSVVGGINYGYTFGSGTRLTVV.

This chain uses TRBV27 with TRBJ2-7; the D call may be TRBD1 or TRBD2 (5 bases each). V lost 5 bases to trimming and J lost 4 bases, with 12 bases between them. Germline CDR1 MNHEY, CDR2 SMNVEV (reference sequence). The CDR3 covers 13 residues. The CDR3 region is CASSRDASYEQYF. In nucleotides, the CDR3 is TGTGCCAGCAGTCGGGACGCCTCTTACGAGCAGTACTTC.

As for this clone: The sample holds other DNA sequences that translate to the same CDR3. The chain's CDR3 is CASSYSYGYEQYF. The CDR3 DNA sequence: TGTGCCAGCAGTTACTCCTATGGCTACGAGCAGTACTTC. The chain employs TRBV6-5 and TRBJ2-7; D not resolved. V lost 0 bases and J lost 3, with 6 bases in between. CDR3 length: 13 amino acids. Germline CDR1 is MNHEY and CDR2 is SVGAGI.

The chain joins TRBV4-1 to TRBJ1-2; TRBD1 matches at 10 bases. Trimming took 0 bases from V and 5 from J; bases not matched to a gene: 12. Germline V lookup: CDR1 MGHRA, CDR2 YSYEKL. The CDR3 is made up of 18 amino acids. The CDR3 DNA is TGCGCCAGCAGCCAAGATCTTGGGACAGGGGTTGGCTGGTATGGCTACACCTTC. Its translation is CASSQDLGTGVGWYGYTF.

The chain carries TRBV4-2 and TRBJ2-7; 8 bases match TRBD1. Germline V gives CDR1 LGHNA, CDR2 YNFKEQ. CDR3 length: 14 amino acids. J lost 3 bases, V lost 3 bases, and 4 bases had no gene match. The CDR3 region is CASSQTGQDYEQYF. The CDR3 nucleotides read TGTGCCAGCAGCCAGACGGGACAGGACTACGAGCAGTACTTC.

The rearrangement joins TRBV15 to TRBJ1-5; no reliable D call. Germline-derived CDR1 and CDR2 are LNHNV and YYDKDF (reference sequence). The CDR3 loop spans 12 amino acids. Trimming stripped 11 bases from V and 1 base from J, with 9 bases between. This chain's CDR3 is CAAGGSNQPQHF. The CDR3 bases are TGTGCCGCGGGAGGGAGCAATCAGCCCCAGCATTTT.

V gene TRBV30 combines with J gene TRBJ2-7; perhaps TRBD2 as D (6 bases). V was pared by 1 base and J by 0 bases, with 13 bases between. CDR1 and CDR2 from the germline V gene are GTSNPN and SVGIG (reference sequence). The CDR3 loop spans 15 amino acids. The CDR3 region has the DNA TGTGCCTGGAGTGCTTTAGCGGTTGACTCCTACGAGCAGTACTTC. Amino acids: CAWSALAVDSYEQYF. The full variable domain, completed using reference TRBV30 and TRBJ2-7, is SQTIHQWPATLVQPVGSPLSLECTVEGTSNPNLYWYRQAAGRGLQLLFYSVGIGQISSEVPQNLSASRPQDRQFILSSKKLLLSDSGFYLCAWSALAVDSYEQYFGPGTRLTVT.

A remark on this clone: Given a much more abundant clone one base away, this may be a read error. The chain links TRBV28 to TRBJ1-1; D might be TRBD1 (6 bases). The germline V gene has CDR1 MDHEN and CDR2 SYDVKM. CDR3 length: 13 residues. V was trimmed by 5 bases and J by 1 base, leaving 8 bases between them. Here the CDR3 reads CASSIGGNTEAFF. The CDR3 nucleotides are TGTGCCAGCAGTATAGGGGGGAACACTGAAGCTTTCTTT.

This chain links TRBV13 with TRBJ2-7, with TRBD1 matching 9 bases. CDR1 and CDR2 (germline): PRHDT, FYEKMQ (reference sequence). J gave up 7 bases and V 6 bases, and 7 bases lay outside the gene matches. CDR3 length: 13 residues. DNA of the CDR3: TGTGCCAGCAGTGGGGACAGGGATTTTGAGCAGTACTTC. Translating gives CASSGDRDFEQYF.

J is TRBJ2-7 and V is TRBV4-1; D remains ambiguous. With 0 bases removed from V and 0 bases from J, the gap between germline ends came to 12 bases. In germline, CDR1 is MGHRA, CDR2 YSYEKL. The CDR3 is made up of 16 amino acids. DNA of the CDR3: TGCGCCAGCAGCCAAGATCGGCAGGCGTTCTCCTACGAGCAGTACTTC. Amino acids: CASSQDRQAFSYEQYF.

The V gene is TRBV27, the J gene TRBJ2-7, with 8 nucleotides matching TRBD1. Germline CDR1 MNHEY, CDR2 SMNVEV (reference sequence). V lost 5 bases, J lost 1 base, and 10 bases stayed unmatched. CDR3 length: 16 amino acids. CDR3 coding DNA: TGTGCCAGCAGTCCGTCATATACAGGGGGTTCCTACGAGCAGTACTTC. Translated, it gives CASSPSYTGGSYEQYF.

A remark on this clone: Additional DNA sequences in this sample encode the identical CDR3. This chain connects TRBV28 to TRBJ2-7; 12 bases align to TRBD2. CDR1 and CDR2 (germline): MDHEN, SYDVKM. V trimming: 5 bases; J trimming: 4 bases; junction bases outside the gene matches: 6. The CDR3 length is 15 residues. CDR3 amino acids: CASSTGLAGRYEQYF. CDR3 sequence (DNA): TGTGCCAGCAGTACCGGACTAGCGGGGAGATACGAGCAGTACTTC.

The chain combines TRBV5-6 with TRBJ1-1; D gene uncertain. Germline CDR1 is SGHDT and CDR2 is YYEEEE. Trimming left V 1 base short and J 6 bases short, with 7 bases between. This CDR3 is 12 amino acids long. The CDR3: CASSLRAAEAFF. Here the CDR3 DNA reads TGTGCCAGCAGCTTGCGGGCCGCTGAAGCTTTCTTT.